The 15 T cell receptor beta chains below all came from one sample that was sequenced in a study of T-cell memory formation after mild COVID-19. Via MiXCR, TCRdb re-called the 5' RACE reads, giving one row per CDR3 protein. The sample yields roughly 110,000 distinct CDR3 sequences, around 12% seen once. Sequencing was done on a sample of PBMCs or a T cell subset sorted from them (not recorded which). All receptors derive from an adult woman who had mild COVID-19 (a few samples of this study predate the infection). Cell type and time point are not known.

This clonotype was recorded many times. V gene TRBV5-1 combines with J gene TRBJ1-3; D not certain. This CDR3 region has 13 residues. From germline, CDR1 is SGHRS and CDR2 YFSETQ. The ends were cut back, 0 bases at V and 4 bases at J, with 5 bases in the middle. CDR3 sequence: CASSLDLGNTIYF. Here the CDR3 DNA reads TGCGCCAGCAGCTTGGATCTCGGAAACACCATATATTTT.

V and J are TRBV11-3 and TRBJ2-7; TRBD2 agrees at 8 bases. The CDR3 sequence is 16 residues long. With 5 bases clipped from V and 7 bases from J, the junction kept 16 bases outside the gene matches. Germline V gives CDR1 SGHNT, CDR2 YENEEA. DNA of the CDR3: TGTGCCAGCAGCATTAGATCCGGACTAGCTCGAGGGGAGCAGTACTTC. Translation: CASSIRSGLARGEQYF.

This CDR3 reads CSASRIKNTEAFF. The CDR3 DNA sequence: TGCAGTGCCAGCAGGATTAAGAACACTGAAGCTTTCTTT. This chain uses TRBV20-1 with TRBJ1-1; D is ambiguous. The V end lost 6 bases, the J end lost 1 base, and 12 bases lay between the germline ends. The CDR3 is 13 amino acids. In germline, CDR1 is DFQATT, CDR2 SNEGSKA (reference sequence).

This rearrangement joins TRBV2 to TRBJ2-3, with 12 positions matching TRBD2. Per germline, CDR1 SNHLY and CDR2 FYNNEI. This CDR3 contains 16 residues. Trimming at V came to 8 bases and at J to 1 base, leaving 7 bases not matched to a gene. CDR3 DNA sequence: TGTGCCAGCGGCCTACTAGCGGGGGGACGCACAGATACGCAGTATTTT. Translating it yields CASGLLAGGRTDTQYF.

This rearrangement joins TRBV29-1 to TRBJ2-3, with D possibly being TRBD2 (5 bases). Germline V gene data show CDR1 as SQVTM and CDR2 as ANQGSEA. The CDR3 is 16 amino acids. Trimming left V 6 bases short and J 0 bases short, with 19 bases between. This CDR3 reads CSVENFSVSSTDTQYF. For the CDR3, the DNA is TGCAGCGTAGAAAATTTTAGCGTCTCTAGCACAGATACGCAGTATTTT.

The V and J genes are TRBV4-3 and TRBJ2-1, with D possibly matching TRBD2 (5 bases). Looked up from germline, CDR1 is LGHNA and CDR2 is YSLEER. This CDR3 spans 17 amino acids. The ends were cut back, 1 base at V and 4 bases at J, with 17 bases in the middle. The CDR3 nucleotides are TGCGCCAGCAGCCAAGGTCTTGAGAGGGAAATTTACAATGAGCAGTTCTTC. Translation: CASSQGLEREIYNEQFF.

This clonotype was recorded a few times. J is TRBJ1-5 and V is TRBV4-1; maybe TRBD1 (5 bases). The CDR3 has 16 amino acids. Trimming took off 4 bases at V and 0 bases at J, with 13 bases between the two ends. Germline lookup yields CDR1 MGHRA and CDR2 YSYEKL. For the CDR3, the DNA is TGCGCCAGCAGCCTTATTCCGACAGATAGCAATCAGCCCCAGCATTTT. It codes for CASSLIPTDSNQPQHF.

This clonotype was observed many times. The CDR3 sequence is CSARESGSSNIQYF. CDR3 bases: TGCAGTGCTAGAGAATCCGGGAGCTCGAACATTCAGTACTTC. V usage is TRBV20-1 and J usage is TRBJ2-4, with D possibly TRBD2 on 6 matching bases. The ends were cut back, 0 bases at V and 7 bases at J, with 13 bases in the middle. Germline V lookup: CDR1 DFQATT, CDR2 SNEGSKA (reference sequence). CDR3 length: 14 residues.

This clonotype has ten or more counts. The chain joins TRBV4-2 to TRBJ2-7; D gene uncertain. Germline CDR1 LGHNA, CDR2 YNFKEQ. The V end was cut by 0 bases, the J end by 5 bases, with 2 bases between. The CDR3 contains 11 residues. The CDR3 reads CASSQEDEQYF. CDR3 sequence (DNA): TGTGCCAGCAGCCAAGAGGACGAGCAGTACTTC.

This chain uses TRBV9 with TRBJ2-7; D gene uncertain. The length of the CDR3 is 13 residues. Trimming pared 0 bases from V and 7 bases from J, leaving 11 bases between. Germline loops: CDR1 SGDLS, CDR2 YYNGEE. CDR3 region: CASSVALTPEQYF. CDR3 in DNA: TGTGCCAGCAGCGTAGCCCTGACTCCGGAGCAGTACTTC.

This clonotype was recorded a few times. This sequence joins TRBV7-8 and TRBJ1-1; D might be TRBD1 (6 bases). This CDR3 has 17 amino acids. The V gene lost 5 bases and the J gene lost 4 bases, with 23 bases spanning the gap. Germline CDR1 SGHVS, CDR2 FQNEAQ. The CDR3 here is CASSLTLLGGLPTEAFF. CDR3 DNA sequence: TGTGCCAGCAGCCTAACGCTATTGGGGGGGCTTCCCACTGAAGCTTTCTTT.

This sequence joins TRBV7-2 and TRBJ2-7; 9 bases match TRBD1. J lost 0 bases, V lost 1 base, and 4 bases had no gene match. This CDR3 region has 16 residues. CDR1 SGHTA and CDR2 FQGNSA come from the germline V gene. The CDR3 DNA sequence: TGTGCCAGCAGCTTAGGTGGGACAGGGATCTCCTACGAGCAGTACTTC. This sequence encodes CASSLGGTGISYEQYF. The full variable domain, in which reference TRBV7-2 and TRBJ2-7 provide the parts outside the CDR3, is GAGVSQSPSNKVTEKGKDVELRCDPISGHTALYWYRQSLGQGLEFLIYFQGNSAPDKSGLPSDRFSAERTGGSVSTLTIQRTQQEDSAVYLCASSLGGTGISYEQYFGPGTRLTVT.

This clonotype has more than one count but fewer than ten. The rearrangement links TRBV7-9 to TRBJ1-1; D is unclear. CDR1 is SEHNR and CDR2 is FQNEAQ in the germline V gene (reference sequence). V lost 1 base to trimming and J lost 0 bases, with 9 bases between them. The CDR3 consists of 15 residues. DNA for the CDR3: TGTGCCAGCAGCTTAGAAATCGGTCTGAACACTGAAGCTTTCTTT. It codes for CASSLEIGLNTEAFF.

The table lists this clonotype with a few counts. The J gene is TRBJ2-1, the V gene TRBV20-1; the match to TRBD2 covers 12 bases. Germline CDR1 and CDR2: DFQATT and SNEGSKA (reference sequence). The CDR3 loop spans 13 amino acids. The V gene end was trimmed by 6 bases and the J gene end by 8 bases; junction bases not matched to a gene: 5. The CDR3 protein is CSARTSGVDEQFF. As DNA, the CDR3 is TGCAGTGCCCGGACTAGCGGGGTCGATGAGCAGTTCTTC.

The V and J genes are TRBV7-2 and TRBJ1-6; D unclear. V was cut by 1 base and J by 4 bases, with 14 bases left in between. Germline V gives CDR1 SGHTA, CDR2 FQGNSA. This CDR3 is 17 amino acids long. CDR3 residues: CASSLDPGIFYNSPLHF. The CDR3 region has the DNA TGTGCCAGCAGCTTAGATCCCGGGATCTTTTATAATTCACCCCTCCACTTT.